The entry that follows covers one T cell receptor (beta chain) sequence. Every isolated RNA sample was fully reverse transcribed, so sequencing captured expressed TCRB transcripts. Clones were sequenced by immunoSEQ multiplex PCR, and TCRdb holds only the in-frame ones, with some missing. This sample carries some 270,000 clones, approximately 14% of them seen once, and the ten largest clones take more than 0.02%. This sample stems from a study of beta chain features in type 1 diabetes. The CDR3 is made up of 17 amino acids. V was cut by 0 bases and J by 0 bases, with 13 bases left in between. Germline CDR1 SGDLS, CDR2 YYNGEE.

The chain is built from TRBV9 and TRBJ2-1; D may be TRBD1 (5 bases). This TCR was recovered from a woman in her 40s in good health. Material: naive CD4+ T cells from blood. In DNA form, the CDR3 reads TGTGCCAGCAGCGTAGAGCTGCGACAGAGCTCCTACAATGAGCAGTTCTTC. Its translation: CASSVELRQSSYNEQFF.